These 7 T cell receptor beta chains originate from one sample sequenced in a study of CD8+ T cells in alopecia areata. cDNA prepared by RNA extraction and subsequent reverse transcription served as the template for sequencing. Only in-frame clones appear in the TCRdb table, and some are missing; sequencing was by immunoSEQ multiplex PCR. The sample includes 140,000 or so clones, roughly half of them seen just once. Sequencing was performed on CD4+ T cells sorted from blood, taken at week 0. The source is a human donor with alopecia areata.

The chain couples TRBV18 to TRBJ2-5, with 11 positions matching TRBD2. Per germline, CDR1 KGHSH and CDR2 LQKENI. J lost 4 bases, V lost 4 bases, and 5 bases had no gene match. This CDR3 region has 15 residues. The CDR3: CASSLNLAGGETQYF. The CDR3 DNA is TGTGCCAGCTCACTCAACCTAGCGGGAGGAGAGACCCAGTACTTC.

Here the CDR3 DNA reads TGTGCCAGCAGCTTTTCAGGGGGTAATCAGCCCCAGCATTTT. It yields the protein CASSFSGGNQPQHF. The gene calls are TRBV7-9 and TRBJ1-5; 7 nucleotides align to TRBD1. Germline V gives CDR1 SEHNR, CDR2 FQNEAQ (reference sequence). Losses at the gene ends were 3 bases for V and 4 bases for J; bases not matched to a gene: 3. The length of the CDR3 is 14 residues.

The CDR3 loop reads CASTKTGGSGETQYF. As DNA, the CDR3 is TGTGCCAGTACCAAAACGGGCGGGAGTGGGGAGACCCAGTACTTC. The chain is built from TRBV6-5 and TRBJ2-5, with 7 positions matching TRBD2. Germline V gene sequence: CDR1 MNHEY, CDR2 SVGAGI. With 9 bases clipped from V and 5 bases from J, the junction kept 15 bases outside the gene matches. The CDR3 is made up of 15 amino acids.

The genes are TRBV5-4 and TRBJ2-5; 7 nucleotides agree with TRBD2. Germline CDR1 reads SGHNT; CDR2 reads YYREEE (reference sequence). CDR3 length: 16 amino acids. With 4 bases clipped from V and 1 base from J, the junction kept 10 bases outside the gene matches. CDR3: CASSPSSGAFQETQYF. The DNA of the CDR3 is TGTGCCAGCAGCCCATCTAGCGGAGCCTTCCAAGAGACCCAGTACTTC.

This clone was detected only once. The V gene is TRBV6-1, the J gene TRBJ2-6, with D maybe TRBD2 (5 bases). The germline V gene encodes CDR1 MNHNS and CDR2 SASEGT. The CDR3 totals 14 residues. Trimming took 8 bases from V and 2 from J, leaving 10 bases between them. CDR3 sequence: CASGRAAGANVLTF. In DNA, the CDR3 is TGTGCCAGCGGGAGAGCTGCTGGGGCCAACGTCCTGACTTTC.

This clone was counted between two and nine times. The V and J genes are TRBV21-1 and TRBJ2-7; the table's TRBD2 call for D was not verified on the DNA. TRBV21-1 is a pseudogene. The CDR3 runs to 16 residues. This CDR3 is CASSDSSVTPHYEQYF. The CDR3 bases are TGTGCCAGCAGCGACTCGTCTGTGACTCCTCACTACGAGCAGTACTTC.

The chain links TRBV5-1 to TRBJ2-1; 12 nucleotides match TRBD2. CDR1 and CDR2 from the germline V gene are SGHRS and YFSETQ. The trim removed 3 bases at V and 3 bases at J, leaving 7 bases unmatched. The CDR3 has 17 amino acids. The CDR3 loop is CASSSGGLAGVYNEQFF. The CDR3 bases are TGCGCCAGCAGCTCCGGGGGACTAGCGGGCGTCTACAATGAGCAGTTCTTC.